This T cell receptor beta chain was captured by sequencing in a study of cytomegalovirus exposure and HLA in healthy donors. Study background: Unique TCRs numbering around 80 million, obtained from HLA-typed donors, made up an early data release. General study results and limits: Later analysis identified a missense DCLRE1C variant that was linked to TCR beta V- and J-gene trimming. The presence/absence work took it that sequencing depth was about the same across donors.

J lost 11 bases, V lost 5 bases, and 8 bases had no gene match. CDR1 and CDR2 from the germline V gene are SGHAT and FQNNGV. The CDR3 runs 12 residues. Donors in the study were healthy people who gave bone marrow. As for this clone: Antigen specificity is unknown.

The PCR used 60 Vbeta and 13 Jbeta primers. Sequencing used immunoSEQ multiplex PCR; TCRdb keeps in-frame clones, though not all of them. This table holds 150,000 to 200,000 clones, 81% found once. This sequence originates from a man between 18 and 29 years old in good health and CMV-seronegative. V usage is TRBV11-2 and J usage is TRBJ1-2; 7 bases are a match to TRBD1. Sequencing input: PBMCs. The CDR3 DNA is TGTGCCAGCAGCCACGGACAGGTCGGTTACACCTTC. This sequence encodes CASSHGQVGYTF.